The subject of this entry is one T cell receptor beta chain. This clonotype came up a few times. Its antigen remains unidentified. No base-level quality is on record; no much larger clone is a single base apart. Deletion took 8 bases off V and 3 bases off J, with a span of 8 bases between the germline ends. The CDR3 holds 12 amino acids from the cysteine to the phenylalanine. Left in the record is the CDR3 DNA by itself, 36 bases read in frame from the first base. From the germline V gene (reference sequence), CDR1 is LNHDA and CDR2 is SQIVND. This record comes from a study of T-cell reconstitution after alpha-beta-depleted transplantation in children (dated by TCRdb to the mid-2010s). For the study in its entirety: T-cell immune reconstitution after TCRalphabeta/CD19-depleted allogeneic hematopoietic cell transplantation in children was quantitatively tracked in the study by means of TCR repertoire profiling. Study-wide findings and limitations: The apparently early alphabetaT-cell count recovery about two months after transplant was reportedly dependent on only several hundred rapidly expanded clones derived from non-depleted graft cells. Over subsequent months, a decline in hyperexpanded clone frequencies was noted, and after one year, T-cell counts and TCRbeta diversity were mostly ascribed to newly produced T cells. In some patients, high TCRbeta diversity at day 60 was attributed to recipient T cells and intrathymic progenitors that had survived conditioning.

Library prep was done by PCR. Sequenced using an Illumina HiSeq 2500. Molecular barcoding was employed in the preparation of TCR libraries, with unique molecular identifiers being used to normalize TCRbeta repertoire quantification. TCRdb redid the processing of the public reads, applying fastp at Q25 and MiXCR, and retained in-frame beta chains. CDR3 protein sequences are deduplicated, and each keeps its most common genes and DNA. The sample table records hundreds of thousands of distinct CDR3 sequences; about 11% of these occur just once. The top ten hold around 2% of the sample. The treatment or condition label for this specimen denotes: allogeneic hematopoietic cell transplantation with graft depleted of TCRalphabeta T cells and CD19 B cells. The transplant recipients were children given TCRalphabeta/CD19-depleted allogeneic hematopoietic cell grafts.

This receptor chain uses TRBV19 and TRBJ2-1; no D segment can be confidently identified. The receptor was isolated from a child aged 2 to 10 with inherited bone marrow failure, due to receive a stem cell transplant. Specimen: PBMCs, collected before TCRalphabeta/CD19-depleted stem cell transplant. The CDR3 protein sequence reads: CASEDHYNEQFF. The nucleotides are TGTGCCAGTGAGGACCACTACAATGAGCAGTTCTTC.